A selection of T cell receptor beta chains follows, all from one sample in a study of blood T cells in healthy people across ages. MiXCR was run by TCRdb on the 5' RACE reads, yielding one entry per CDR3 protein. The sample holds 1.5 million to 2 million distinct CDR3 sequences, around 36% seen once. The sample was blood. The receptor source for this set is a woman between 25 and 40 years old in good health. The CDR3 runs from the conserved cysteine through the conserved F or W. Fields, in order: clone size, D gene, J gene, V gene, CDR3 DNA, CDR3 protein. D genes are given only for firm matches. Clone size is shown for a subset of rows, as once, few, many or a class of expanded clone.

many	NA	TRBJ2-7	TRBV29-1	TGCAGCGTTGTAGATAGCCTTCCCTACGAGCAGTACTTC	CSVVDSLPYEQYF
few	NA	TRBJ2-5	TRBV6-5	TGTGCCAGCAGTACCCTGACAGGCAGTCGGTACTTC	CASSTLTGSRYF
few	TRBD1	TRBJ2-7	TRBV6-1	TGTGCCAGCAGTACGGACAGGGGCGTCTACGAGCAGTACTTC	CASSTDRGVYEQYF
NA	NA	TRBJ1-1	TRBV5-1	TGCGCCAGCAGCGGCTGGGGGATACTTAACACTGAAGCTTTCTTT	CASSGWGILNTEAFF
once	TRBD1	TRBJ1-1	TRBV27	TGTGCCAGCAGTGATATTGGGGGACAGGGGATACGAAACACTGAAGCTTTCTTT	CASSDIGGQGIRNTEAFF
NA	NA	TRBJ1-1	TRBV11-2	TGTGCCAGCAGCTTGGGGACAACCAACATGAACACTGAAGCTTTCTTT	CASSLGTTNMNTEAFF
few	NA	TRBJ2-7	TRBV6-2/TRBV6-3	TGTGCCAGCAGAAAAGAGACAGGATGGGAGCAGTACTTC	CASRKETGWEQYF
NA	NA	TRBJ2-6	TRBV7-6	TGTGCCAGCAGCTTACTGTCAGCAGGGTCTGGGACCAGCGTCCTGACTTTC	CASSLLSAGSGTSVLTF
few	NA	TRBJ2-3	TRBV3-1	TGTGCCAGCAGCCAAGATGGTATGACCTCCACAGATACGCAGTATTTT	CASSQDGMTSTDTQYF
NA	NA	TRBJ2-7	TRBV20-1	TGCAGTGCTCGAGGGAGCGAGCAGTACTTC	CSARGSEQYF
NA	TRBD1	TRBJ2-7	TRBV5-1	TGCGCCAGCAGCTTGGAACAGGGGGCGATGCAGTACTTC	CASSLEQGAMQYF
NA	NA	TRBJ1-2	TRBV4-1	TGCGCCAGCAGCCAAGATCGTGGCGGGTTGGCCCGGGGGAAAAATGGCTACACCTTC	CASSQDRGGLARGKNGYTF
few	TRBD1	TRBJ2-7	TRBV28	TGTGCCAGCACCCCGACAGGGGGTTCCTACGAGCAGTACTTC	CASTPTGGSYEQYF
NA	NA	TRBJ2-7	TRBV30	TGTGCCTGGAGTCGGTTGAGTTTACGGGACGGTCGCTACGAGCAGTACTTC	CAWSRLSLRDGRYEQYF
few	NA	TRBJ2-7	TRBV20-1	TGCAGTGCTAGGGAAACCTACGAGCAGTACTTC	CSARETYEQYF
NA	NA	TRBJ2-3	TRBV14	TGTGCCAGCAGCCACTTAGACGTCCCCAATACGCAGTATTTT	CASSHLDVPNTQYF
once	TRBD1	TRBJ2-3	TRBV7-9	TGTGCCAGCAGCCCCCACAGGGGGCTAGGGACAGATACGCAGTATTTT	CASSPHRGLGTDTQYF
NA	NA	TRBJ2-7	TRBV5-1	TGCGCCAACAGCTTGGGTCACTCCTACGAGCAGTACTTC	CANSLGHSYEQYF
many	NA	TRBJ2-5	TRBV25-1	TGTGCCAGCAGTGTACTAGGAAGGCAGGTGACCCAGTACTTC	CASSVLGRQVTQYF
NA	NA	TRBJ2-3	TRBV28	TGTGTCAGCAGTACCCGACAGGGCACAGATACGCAGTATTTT	CVSSTRQGTDTQYF
few	NA	TRBJ2-5	TRBV7-3	TGTGCCAGCCGGATGGGGGCGGAAACCCAAGAGACCCAGTACTTC	CASRMGAETQETQYF
NA	TRBD2	TRBJ2-2	TRBV12-3/TRBV12-4	TGTGCCAGCAACGTACTAGCGGGGCGAACCGGGGAGCTGTTTTTT	CASNVLAGRTGELFF
many	NA	TRBJ1-2	TRBV4-1	TGCGCCAGCAGCCATACGTCCTTTCATGGCTACACCTTC	CASSHTSFHGYTF
NA	TRBD2	TRBJ2-5	TRBV7-9	TGTGCCAGCAGCCTGAGCGGGGGAACCAAAGAGACCCAGTACTTC	CASSLSGGTKETQYF
NA	NA	TRBJ2-5	TRBV6-6	TGTGCCAGCAGATTTTTTGGGTCAATCCAAGAGACCCAGTACTTC	CASRFFGSIQETQYF
NA	NA	TRBJ2-1	TRBV12-3/TRBV12-4	TGTGCCAGCAGTACGGACGGAAGCTCCTACGAGCAGTTCTTC	CASSTDGSSYEQFF
NA	NA	TRBJ1-4	TRBV3-1	TGTGCCAGCAGCCAATGGACTGAGAATGAAAAACTGTTTTTT	CASSQWTENEKLFF
few	TRBD1	TRBJ1-5	TRBV28	TGTGCCAGCGGGTTGACAGGGTATCAGCCCCAGCATTTT	CASGLTGYQPQHF
NA	TRBD2	TRBJ2-7	TRBV7-9	TGTGTCAGCAGCTTATGGCCGTTGCTAGCGGGACGGGGCGAGCAGTACTTC	CVSSLWPLLAGRGEQYF
few	TRBD1	TRBJ2-1	TRBV7-9	TGTGCCAGCAGCTTAAGGGGCAGGGGGCGCGCCCCGATGTACAATGAGCAGTTCTTC	CASSLRGRGRAPMYNEQFF
many	TRBD2	TRBJ2-5	TRBV6-2/TRBV6-3	TGTGCCAGCAGTTACGGCGGACTAGCGATGGAGACCCAGTACTTC	CASSYGGLAMETQYF
NA	TRBD2	TRBJ2-3	TRBV9	TGTGCCAGCAGCACCCAACTAGCGGAAAGCACAGATACGCAGTATTTT	CASSTQLAESTDTQYF
NA	NA	TRBJ2-7	TRBV21-1	TGTGCCAGCAGCAAAAGTGACCGACAGGGGAACTACGAGCAGTACTTC	CASSKSDRQGNYEQYF
few	TRBD2	TRBJ2-3	TRBV7-2	TGTGCCAGCAGCTTAGGCGTAGCGGGGACAGATACGCAGTATTTT	CASSLGVAGTDTQYF
few	TRBD2	TRBJ2-3	TRBV5-1	TGCGCCAGCAGCTCCACGCGGGAGGTACGGTCAAGACACACAGATACGCAGTATTTT	CASSSTREVRSRHTDTQYF
NA	NA	TRBJ2-3	TRBV27	TGTGCCAGCAGTGACCCTTTGCGGACTAGCACAGATACGCAGTATTTT	CASSDPLRTSTDTQYF
NA	NA	TRBJ1-5	TRBV9	TGTGCCAGCAGCGCCACAGGGTCTGGGCCCCAGCATTTT	CASSATGSGPQHF
NA	NA	TRBJ2-7	TRBV6-5	TGTGCCGGCAGTTACTCTTGGACAGAAAACTACGAGCAGTACTTC	CAGSYSWTENYEQYF
NA	TRBD1	TRBJ1-2	TRBV10-3	TGTGCCATCCAGCACGGACAGGGGGCCCTTGGCTACACCTTC	CAIQHGQGALGYTF
NA	NA	TRBJ2-7	TRBV3-1	TGTGCCAGCAGCCAAGATGGGAAGATTTCCTACGAGCAGTACTTC	CASSQDGKISYEQYF